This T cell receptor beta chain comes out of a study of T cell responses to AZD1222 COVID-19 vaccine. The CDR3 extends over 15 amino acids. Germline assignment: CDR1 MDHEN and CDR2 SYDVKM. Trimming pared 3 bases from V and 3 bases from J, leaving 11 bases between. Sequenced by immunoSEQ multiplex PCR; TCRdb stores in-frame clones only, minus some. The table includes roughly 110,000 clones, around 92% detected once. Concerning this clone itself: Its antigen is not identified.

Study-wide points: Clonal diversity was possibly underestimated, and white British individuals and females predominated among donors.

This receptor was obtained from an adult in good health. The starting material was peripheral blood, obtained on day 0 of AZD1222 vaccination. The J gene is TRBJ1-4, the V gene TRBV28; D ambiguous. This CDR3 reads CASSFGRLSNEKLFF. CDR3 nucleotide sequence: TGTGCCAGCAGTTTCGGGAGGCTTTCTAATGAAAAACTGTTTTTT.